These 32 T cell receptor beta chains originate from one sample sequenced in a study of cytomegalovirus exposure and HLA in healthy donors (dated by TCRdb to the late 2010s). Libraries were made using the immunoSEQ multiplex PCR assay. For the multiplex PCR, a mixture combining 60 forward primers for TCR Vbeta segments and 13 reverse primers for TCR Jbeta segments was used. The table comes from immuneACCESS by way of TCRdb, which keeps in-frame sequences with V and J called. Part of the clones is missing from these tables; in studies checked, under half for an unresolved V gene and the rest for unknown reasons. In this sample the table shows about 150,000 clones, about 68% of which occur a single time. The ten largest account for 2.1% of the sample. What was sequenced was PBMCs. These receptors all come from a man under 40 in good health and CMV-seronegative.

The chain uses TRBV28 and TRBJ2-7; D not resolved. The germline V gene encodes CDR1 MDHEN and CDR2 SYDVKM. V shed 6 bases and J shed 5 bases, with 17 bases lying between them. This CDR3 contains 14 residues. The CDR3 region has the DNA TGTGCCAGCAGCCCCCCTGGGCAGTCTAACGAGCAGTACTTC. Translating it yields CASSPPGQSNEQYF.

The chain has TRBV5-1 and TRBJ1-1; no clear D gene. This CDR3 has 12 residues. V gave up 4 bases and J gave up 6 bases, with 10 bases separating them. Germline V gives CDR1 SGHRS, CDR2 YFSETQ. The DNA for the CDR3 is TGCGCCAGCAGCGAGGTGGGAGCTGAAGCTTTCTTT. Encoded protein: CASSEVGAEAFF.

The chain has TRBV5-4 and TRBJ1-1, with 12 bases fitting TRBD1. Germline V gene lookup returns CDR1 SGHNT and CDR2 YYREEE (reference sequence). The V gene end was trimmed by 3 bases and the J gene end by 10 bases; junction bases not matched to a gene: 10. The CDR3 loop spans 15 amino acids. CDR3 residues: CASSSYGTGGGVAFF. In DNA form, the CDR3 reads TGTGCCAGCAGCTCGTACGGGACAGGGGGCGGGGTAGCTTTCTTT.

The chain uses TRBV7-2 and TRBJ2-7; perhaps TRBD1 as D (6 bases). Germline V CDR1 and CDR2: SGHTA, FQGNSA. Trimming removed 1 base at V and 2 bases at J, with 15 bases between. The CDR3 covers 16 residues. The CDR3 nucleotides read TGTGCCAGCAGCTTAGTGGGGTCAGGGGTTACCTACGAGCAGTACTTC. Translated, it gives CASSLVGSGVTYEQYF.

Here the CDR3 reads CASSEQGAGEQYF. The CDR3 bases are TGTGCCAGCAGTGAACAGGGAGCGGGCGAGCAGTACTTC. V and J are TRBV6-1 and TRBJ2-7; possibly TRBD2 for D (6 bases). The CDR3 is 13 amino acids. V lost 2 bases, J lost 6 bases, and 11 bases lay in between. Per the germline V gene, CDR1 is MNHNS and CDR2 is SASEGT.

The chain employs TRBV2 and TRBJ2-5; 10 bases map to TRBD2. V shed 4 bases and J 1 base; nucleotides not matched to a gene: 3. Germline V gene lookup returns CDR1 SNHLY and CDR2 FYNNEI. The CDR3 has 15 amino acids. In DNA form, the CDR3 reads TGTGCCAGCAGTGCTCTAGCGGGGGCCCAAGAGACCCAGTACTTC. Its protein product is CASSALAGAQETQYF.

V and J are TRBV7-9 and TRBJ2-5; D unclear. This CDR3 has 14 amino acids. V was clipped by 5 bases and J by 1 base, with 11 bases between them. The V gene's germline CDR1 is SEHNR and CDR2 FQNEAQ (reference sequence). As DNA, the CDR3 is TGTGCCAGCAGCCTCACATCCACCCAAGAGACCCAGTACTTC. This sequence encodes CASSLTSTQETQYF.

In its sample, this clone was seen once. The chain is built from TRBV6-5 and TRBJ1-2; D is possibly TRBD1 (5 bases). The V gene lost 7 bases and the J gene lost 7 bases, with 13 bases spanning the gap. This CDR3 region has 12 residues. From germline, CDR1 is MNHEY and CDR2 SVGAGI. The CDR3: CASTGGLGGYTF. The CDR3 nucleotides read TGTGCCAGCACTGGGGGGTTGGGTGGCTACACCTTC.

The chain joins TRBV11-3 to TRBJ2-1; D is possibly TRBD1 (6 bases). Germline CDR1 is SGHNT and CDR2 is YENEEA. The CDR3 spans 13 residues. V was clipped by 2 bases and J by 7 bases, with 9 bases between them. The CDR3 sequence: CASSLSGVNEQFF. The CDR3 DNA is TGTGCCAGCAGCTTATCAGGGGTAAATGAGCAGTTCTTC. The entire variable domain, with the rest obtained from reference TRBV11-3 and TRBJ2-1, is as follows: EAGVVQSPRYKIIEKKQPVAFWCNPISGHNTLYWYLQNLGQGPELLIRYENEEAVDDSQLPKDRFSAERLKGVDSTLKIQPAELGDSAVYLCASSLSGVNEQFFGPGTRLTVL.

V gene TRBV15 combines with J gene TRBJ1-5; D not resolved. CDR1 and CDR2 (germline): LNHNV, YYDKDF (reference sequence). Trimming stripped 6 bases from V and 5 bases from J, with 11 bases between. The CDR3 contains 13 residues. CDR3 nucleotides: TGTGCCACCAGTACGGAGTTTCATCAGCCCCAGCATTTT. It codes for CATSTEFHQPQHF.

The V and J genes are TRBV5-4 and TRBJ2-1, with 8 nucleotides matching TRBD2. This CDR3 is 15 amino acids long. The V segment lost 4 bases and the J segment 6 bases; nucleotides outside the gene matches: 9. Germline lookup yields CDR1 SGHNT and CDR2 YYREEE (reference sequence). The CDR3 is CASSPGGAGSNEQFF. DNA of the CDR3: TGTGCCAGCAGCCCCGGGGGGGCCGGTTCCAATGAGCAGTTCTTC.

The chain uses TRBV7-9 and TRBJ2-3; D is perhaps TRBD2 (6 bases). Trimming shortened V by 5 bases and J by 1 base, and 16 bases separated the two germline ends. Germline V CDR1 and CDR2: SEHNR, FQNEAQ (reference sequence). There are 16 residues in the CDR3. CDR3 protein: CASSPGRGMGTDTQYF. The CDR3 DNA reads TGTGCCAGCAGCCCTGGGCGGGGAATGGGCACAGATACGCAGTATTTT.

This chain connects TRBV11-2 to TRBJ2-7; D possibly corresponds to TRBD1 (6 bases). This CDR3 region has 16 residues. V was shortened by 6 bases and J by 3 bases, with 21 bases between the two germline ends. Germline CDR1 is SGHAT and CDR2 is FQNNGV. The DNA for the CDR3 is TGTGCCAGCAGGACCGGTGAGGGGTGGGACATCTACGAGCAGTACTTC. It translates to CASRTGEGWDIYEQYF.

The rearrangement links TRBV5-6 to TRBJ2-1, with a tentative D call TRBD2 (6 bases). Trimming removed 2 bases from V and 7 bases from J, with 10 bases in between. The CDR3 covers 13 residues. Germline assignment: CDR1 SGHDT and CDR2 YYEEEE. In nucleotides, the CDR3 is TGTGCCAGCAGCTTTACTAGCTGGAATGAGCAGTTCTTC. Translated: CASSFTSWNEQFF.

The chain couples TRBV7-9 to TRBJ2-1, with 10 bases identical to TRBD2. Germline-derived CDR1 and CDR2 are SEHNR and FQNEAQ (reference sequence). Trimming cost V 4 bases and J 9 bases; bases outside gene matches: 9. The CDR3 length is 15 residues. Written as DNA, the CDR3 is TGTGCCAGCAGCTCGCCCGGGACTAGCGCCGCTGAGCAGTTCTTC. Amino acids: CASSSPGTSAAEQFF.

The chain uses TRBV25-1 and TRBJ1-2; D not certain. Trimming took 1 base from V and 8 from J, leaving 14 bases between them. This CDR3 contains 14 residues. Germline V lookup: CDR1 MGHDK, CDR2 SYGVNS. The CDR3 DNA reads TGTGCCAGCAGTGAATTTGGGCAGTCTCAAGGCTACACCTTC. Amino acids: CASSEFGQSQGYTF.

The chain carries TRBV11-3 and TRBJ2-1, with TRBD2 matching over 16 bases. The CDR3 has 17 amino acids. CDR1 is SGHNT, CDR2 YENEEA, per germline. The V segment lost 5 bases and the J segment 5 bases; nucleotides outside the gene matches: 6. CDR3 amino acids: CASSRGLAGGINNEQFF. In nucleotides, the CDR3 is TGTGCCAGCAGCCGGGGACTAGCGGGGGGGATTAACAATGAGCAGTTCTTC.

This chain links TRBV9 with TRBJ1-1; D perhaps matches TRBD1 (5 bases). The germline V gene encodes CDR1 SGDLS and CDR2 YYNGEE. The CDR3 is made up of 15 amino acids. V was shortened by 2 bases and J by 4 bases, with 15 bases between the two germline ends. The CDR3 sequence: CASSVGGVVSTEAFF. The DNA of the CDR3 is TGTGCCAGCAGCGTGGGGGGGGTTGTGAGCACTGAAGCTTTCTTT. Full variable domain (missing parts from reference TRBV9 and TRBJ1-1): DSGVTQTPKHLITATGQRVTLRCSPRSGDLSVYWYQQSLDQGLQFLIQYYNGEERAKGNILERFSAQQFPDLHSELNLSSLELGDSALYFCASSVGGVVSTEAFFGQGTRLTVV.

V usage is TRBV28 and J usage is TRBJ2-5; unclear D gene. Deletions cut 5 bases from V and 2 bases from J, with 9 bases between. The germline gives CDR1 MDHEN, CDR2 SYDVKM. The CDR3 contains 13 residues. DNA for the CDR3: TGTGCCAGCAGTAGAACCGGGCAAGAGACCCAGTACTTC. Its translation is CASSRTGQETQYF.

The J gene is TRBJ1-2, the V gene TRBV28; 8 positions agree with TRBD1. V was pared by 7 bases and J by 0 bases, with 7 bases of the junction left unmatched. This CDR3 is 15 amino acids long. Per the germline V gene, CDR1 is MDHEN and CDR2 is SYDVKM. CDR3 in amino acids: CASTRRQGTNYGYTF. The CDR3, as DNA: TGTGCCAGCACCAGGAGACAGGGGACTAACTATGGCTACACCTTC.

V gene TRBV18 combines with J gene TRBJ2-1; D is possibly TRBD1 (5 bases). The V gene lost 3 bases and the J gene lost 7 bases, with 13 bases spanning the gap. The length of the CDR3 is 14 residues. Germline V CDR1 and CDR2: KGHSH, LQKENI. CDR3 nucleotide sequence: TGTGCCAGCTCACCCTCCCAAGGGGATAATGAGCAGTTCTTC. It yields the protein CASSPSQGDNEQFF.

The chain recombines TRBV5-6 with TRBJ2-7; D gene unclear. The length of the CDR3 is 16 residues. Germline-derived CDR1 and CDR2 are SGHDT and YYEEEE. V was shortened by 0 bases and J by 0 bases, with 13 bases between the two germline ends. The CDR3 spells CASSLERTSPSYEQYF. The CDR3 DNA reads TGTGCCAGCAGCTTGGAGCGCACCTCCCCCTCCTACGAGCAGTACTTC.

The chain links TRBV5-1 to TRBJ2-5; weak D call: TRBD1 (6 bases). The CDR3 sequence is 15 residues long. CDR1 and CDR2 from the germline V gene are SGHRS and YFSETQ. V was cut by 1 base and J by 2 bases, with 12 bases left in between. CDR3 coding DNA: TGCGCCAGCAGCTTGTTTCCAGGGGAACAAGAGACCCAGTACTTC. Translated: CASSLFPGEQETQYF. The full variable domain, with the rest looked up from reference TRBV5-1 and TRBJ2-5, is KAGVTQTPRYLIKTRGQQVTLSCSPISGHRSVSWYQQTPGQGLQFLFEYFSETQRNKGNFPGRFSGRQFSNSRSEMNVSTLELGDSALYLCASSLFPGEQETQYFGPGTRLLVL.

The chain combines TRBV7-2 with TRBJ2-7, with 8 bases lining up with TRBD2. Trimming took 2 bases from V and 3 from J; bases not matched to a gene: 15. Germline values: CDR1 SGHTA, CDR2 FQGNSA. The CDR3 spans 18 residues. The CDR3 region has the DNA TGTGCCAGCAGCTTAAATAAGCGGGGGCCAAAGTTAGACTACGAGCAGTACTTC. Translated: CASSLNKRGPKLDYEQYF. The entire variable domain, with the rest obtained from reference TRBV7-2 and TRBJ2-7, is as follows: GAGVSQSPSNKVTEKGKDVELRCDPISGHTALYWYRQSLGQGLEFLIYFQGNSAPDKSGLPSDRFSAERTGGSVSTLTIQRTQQEDSAVYLCASSLNKRGPKLDYEQYFGPGTRLTVT.

The rearrangement joins TRBV6-5 to TRBJ1-1; D gene ambiguous. Trimming pared 6 bases from V and 5 bases from J, leaving 16 bases between. CDR1 and CDR2 (germline): MNHEY, SVGAGI. The CDR3 is 14 amino acids. In DNA form, the CDR3 reads TGTGCCAGCAGCGGCAGGTCTTTCATGACTGAAGCTTTCTTT. The encoded protein is CASSGRSFMTEAFF.

There are a few counts of this clone. V gene TRBV7-6 combines with J gene TRBJ2-7; D perhaps matches TRBD2 (6 bases). The CDR3 covers 14 residues. Trimming removed 1 base at V and 7 bases at J, with 14 bases between. Looked up from germline, CDR1 is SGHVS and CDR2 is FNYEAQ. This CDR3 reads CASSLGASAGEQYF. The CDR3, as DNA: TGTGCCAGCAGCTTAGGAGCCTCCGCGGGGGAGCAGTACTTC.

The rearrangement joins TRBV7-9 to TRBJ2-7; 7 bases map to TRBD1. There are 14 residues in the CDR3. Germline V gives CDR1 SEHNR, CDR2 FQNEAQ (reference sequence). Germline trimming cut 5 bases from V and 0 bases from J; bases unmatched to any gene: 4. DNA of the CDR3: TGTGCCAGCAGCGACAGGGTAAACTCCTACGAGCAGTACTTC. Encoded protein: CASSDRVNSYEQYF.

This clone was detected only once. CDR3 bases: TGTGCCAGCAGAAAAGGAGGGAACACCGGGGAGCTGTTTTTT. Residues: CASRKGGNTGELFF. The rearrangement uses TRBV11-1 and TRBJ2-2; a weak D match, TRBD2 (5 bases). CDR1 and CDR2 (germline): SGHAT, FQDESV (reference sequence). The V gene lost 6 bases and the J gene lost 1 base, with 9 bases spanning the gap. The CDR3 covers 14 residues.

V usage is TRBV2 and J usage is TRBJ2-7; the D is unclear. Trimming stripped 5 bases from V and 5 bases from J, with 7 bases between. Germline V gene data show CDR1 as SNHLY and CDR2 as FYNNEI. The CDR3 is 11 residues long. CDR3 sequence (DNA): TGTGCCAGCAGTTCCCTCCACGAGCAGTACTTC. Its translation: CASSSLHEQYF.

V and J are TRBV6-5 and TRBJ1-6, with TRBD1 matching 7 bases. The CDR3 has 14 amino acids. Germline V lookup: CDR1 MNHEY, CDR2 SVGAGI. J gave up 10 bases and V 6 bases, and 9 bases lay outside the gene matches. CDR3 nucleotide sequence: TGTGCCAGCAGGCAGACAGGGTTTGGCTCACCCCTCCACTTT. The encoded protein is CASRQTGFGSPLHF.

The J gene is TRBJ2-1, the V gene TRBV28; a possible D gene is TRBD1 (5 bases). Germline V gives CDR1 MDHEN, CDR2 SYDVKM. The CDR3 covers 12 residues. V lost 3 bases and J 12 bases, leaving 12 bases between the germline ends. As DNA, the CDR3 is TGTGCCAGCAGTTTCATCTTGGGGCGGCAGTTCTTC. Translating gives CASSFILGRQFF.

V gene TRBV11-1 combines with J gene TRBJ2-7; TRBD1 matches at 9 bases. V was clipped by 1 base and J by 5 bases; unmatched bases: 3. The CDR3 length is 14 residues. Germline V gives CDR1 SGHAT, CDR2 FQDESV (reference sequence). For the CDR3, the DNA is TGTGCCAGCAGCTTAGGGGGGACAGGGAACGAGCAGTACTTC. Translating it yields CASSLGGTGNEQYF.